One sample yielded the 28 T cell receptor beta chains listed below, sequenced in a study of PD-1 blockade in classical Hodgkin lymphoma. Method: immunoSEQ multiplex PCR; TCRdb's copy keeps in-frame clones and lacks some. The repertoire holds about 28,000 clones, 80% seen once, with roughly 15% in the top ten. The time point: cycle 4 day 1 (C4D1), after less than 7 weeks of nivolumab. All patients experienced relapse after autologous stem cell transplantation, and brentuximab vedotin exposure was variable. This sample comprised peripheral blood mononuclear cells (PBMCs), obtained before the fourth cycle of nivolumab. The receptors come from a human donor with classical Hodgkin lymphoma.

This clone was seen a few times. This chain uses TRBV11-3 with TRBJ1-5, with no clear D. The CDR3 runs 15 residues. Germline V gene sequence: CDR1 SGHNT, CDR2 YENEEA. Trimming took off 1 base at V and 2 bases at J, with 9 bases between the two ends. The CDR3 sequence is CASSLARGGNQPQHF. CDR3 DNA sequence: TGTGCCAGCAGCTTAGCTCGTGGGGGCAATCAGCCCCAGCATTTT.

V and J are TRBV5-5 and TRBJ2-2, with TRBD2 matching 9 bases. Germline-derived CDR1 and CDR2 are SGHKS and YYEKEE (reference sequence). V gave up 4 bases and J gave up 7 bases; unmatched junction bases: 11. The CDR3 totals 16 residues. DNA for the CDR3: TGTGCCAGCAGCAGGGGAGCGGGAGGTTTTGTCGGGGAGCTGTTTTTT. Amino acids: CASSRGAGGFVGELFF.

CDR3 bases: TGTGCCAGTAGGACGACTAGCGGACTTCAAGAGACCCAGTACTTC. Residues: CASRTTSGLQETQYF. The chain couples TRBV19 to TRBJ2-5; 9 bases align to TRBD2. Germline CDR1 and CDR2: LNHDA and SQIVND (reference sequence). With 6 bases clipped from V and 2 bases from J, the junction kept 7 bases outside the gene matches. The CDR3 loop spans 15 amino acids. Together with reference TRBV19 and TRBJ2-5, the CDR3 gives the full variable domain: DGGITQSPKYLFRKEGQNVTLSCEQNLNHDAMYWYRQDPGQGLRLIYYSQIVNDFQKGDIAEGYSVSREKKESFPLTVTSAQKNPTAFYLCASRTTSGLQETQYFGPGTRLLVL.

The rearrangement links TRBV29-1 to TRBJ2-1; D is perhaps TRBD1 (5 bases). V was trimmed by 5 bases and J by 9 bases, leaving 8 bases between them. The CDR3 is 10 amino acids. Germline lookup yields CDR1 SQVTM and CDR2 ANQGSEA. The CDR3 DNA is TGCAGCGTTCAGGGCCGTGAGCAGTTCTTC. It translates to CSVQGREQFF.

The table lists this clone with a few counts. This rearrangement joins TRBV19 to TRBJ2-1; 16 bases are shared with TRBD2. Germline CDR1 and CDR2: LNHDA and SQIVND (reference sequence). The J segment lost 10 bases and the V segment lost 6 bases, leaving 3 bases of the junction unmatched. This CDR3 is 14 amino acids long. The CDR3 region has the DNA TGTGCCAGTAGGGGACTAGCGGGAGGGGGCGAGCAGTTCTTC. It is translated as CASRGLAGGGEQFF.

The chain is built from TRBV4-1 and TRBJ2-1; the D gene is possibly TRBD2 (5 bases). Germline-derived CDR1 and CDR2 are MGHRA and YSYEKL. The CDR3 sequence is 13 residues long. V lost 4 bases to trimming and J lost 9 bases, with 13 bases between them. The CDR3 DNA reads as TGCGCCAGCAGCCCGAGGGAAGTCTCTGAGCAGTTCTTC. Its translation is CASSPREVSEQFF.

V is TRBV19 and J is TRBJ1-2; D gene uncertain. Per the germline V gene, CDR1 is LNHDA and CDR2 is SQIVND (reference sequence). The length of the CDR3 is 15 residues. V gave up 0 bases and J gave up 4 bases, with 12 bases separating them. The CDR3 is CASSIDHGRLYGYTF. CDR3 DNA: TGTGCCAGTAGTATAGATCACGGCAGACTCTATGGCTACACCTTC.

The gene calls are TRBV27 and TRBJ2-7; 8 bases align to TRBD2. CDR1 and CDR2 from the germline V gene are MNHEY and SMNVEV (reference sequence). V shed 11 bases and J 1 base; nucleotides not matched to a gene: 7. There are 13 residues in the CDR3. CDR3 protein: CAAGPSGSYEQYF. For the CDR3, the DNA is TGTGCCGCGGGGCCTAGCGGGTCCTACGAGCAGTACTTC.

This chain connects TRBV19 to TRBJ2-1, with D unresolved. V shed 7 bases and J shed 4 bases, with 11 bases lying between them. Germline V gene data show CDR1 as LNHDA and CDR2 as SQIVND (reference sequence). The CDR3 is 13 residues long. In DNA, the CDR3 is TGTGCCAGTACCGTTGACATTTACAATGAGCAGTTCTTC. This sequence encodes CASTVDIYNEQFF.

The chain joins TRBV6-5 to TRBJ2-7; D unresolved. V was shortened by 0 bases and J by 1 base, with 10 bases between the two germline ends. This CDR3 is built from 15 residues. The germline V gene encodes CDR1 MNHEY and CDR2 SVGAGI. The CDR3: CASSYSTDISYEQYF. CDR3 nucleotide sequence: TGTGCCAGCAGTTACTCGACCGACATATCCTACGAGCAGTACTTC.

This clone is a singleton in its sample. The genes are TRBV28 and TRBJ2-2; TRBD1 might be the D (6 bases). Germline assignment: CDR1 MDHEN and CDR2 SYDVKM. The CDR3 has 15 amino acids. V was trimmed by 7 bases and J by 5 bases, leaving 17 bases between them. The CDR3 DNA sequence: TGTGCCAGCACCATCGGGACAACGGAGACCGGGGAGCTGTTTTTT. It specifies CASTIGTTETGELFF.

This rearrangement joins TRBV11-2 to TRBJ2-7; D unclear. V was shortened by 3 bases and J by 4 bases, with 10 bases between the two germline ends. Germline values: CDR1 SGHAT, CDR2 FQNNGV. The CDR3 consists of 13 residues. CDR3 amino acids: CASSFYAQYEQYF. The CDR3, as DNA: TGTGCCAGCAGCTTCTACGCACAGTACGAGCAGTACTTC.

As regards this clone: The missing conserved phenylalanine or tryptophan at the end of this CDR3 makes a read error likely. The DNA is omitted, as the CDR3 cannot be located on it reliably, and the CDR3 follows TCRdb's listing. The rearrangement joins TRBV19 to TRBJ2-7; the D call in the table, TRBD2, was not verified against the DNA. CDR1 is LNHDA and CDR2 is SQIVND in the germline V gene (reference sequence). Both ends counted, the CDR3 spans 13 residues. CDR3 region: CASSLTASGTPTI.

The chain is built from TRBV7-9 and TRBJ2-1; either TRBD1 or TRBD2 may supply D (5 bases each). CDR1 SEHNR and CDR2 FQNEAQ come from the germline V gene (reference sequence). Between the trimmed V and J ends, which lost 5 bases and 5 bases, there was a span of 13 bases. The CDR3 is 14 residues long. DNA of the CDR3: TGTGCCAGCAGCAAAAGTGGGGGTGACAATGAGCAGTTCTTC. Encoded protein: CASSKSGGDNEQFF.

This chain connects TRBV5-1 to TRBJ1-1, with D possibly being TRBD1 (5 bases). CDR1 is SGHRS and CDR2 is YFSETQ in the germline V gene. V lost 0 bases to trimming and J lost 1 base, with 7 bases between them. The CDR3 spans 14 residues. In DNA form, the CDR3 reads TGCGCCAGCAGCTTGGTTGGGGCGAACACTGAAGCTTTCTTT. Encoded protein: CASSLVGANTEAFF.

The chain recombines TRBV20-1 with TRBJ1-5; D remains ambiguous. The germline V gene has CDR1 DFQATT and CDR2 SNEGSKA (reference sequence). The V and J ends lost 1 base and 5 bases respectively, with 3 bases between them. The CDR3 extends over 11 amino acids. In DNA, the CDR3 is TGCAGTGCTAGAGTCGATCAGCCCCAGCATTTT. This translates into CSARVDQPQHF.

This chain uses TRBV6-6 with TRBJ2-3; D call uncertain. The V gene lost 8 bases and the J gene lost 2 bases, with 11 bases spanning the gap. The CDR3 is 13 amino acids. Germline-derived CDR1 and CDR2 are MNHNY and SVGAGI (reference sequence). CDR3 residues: CASSPQNTDTQYF. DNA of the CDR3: TGTGCCAGCTCTCCCCAAAACACAGATACGCAGTATTTT.

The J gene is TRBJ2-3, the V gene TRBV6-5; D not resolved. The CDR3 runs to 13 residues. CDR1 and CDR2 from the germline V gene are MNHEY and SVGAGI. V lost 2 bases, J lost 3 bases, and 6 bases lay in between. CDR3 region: CASSYAATDTQYF. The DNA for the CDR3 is TGTGCCAGCAGTTACGCAGCAACAGATACGCAGTATTTT.

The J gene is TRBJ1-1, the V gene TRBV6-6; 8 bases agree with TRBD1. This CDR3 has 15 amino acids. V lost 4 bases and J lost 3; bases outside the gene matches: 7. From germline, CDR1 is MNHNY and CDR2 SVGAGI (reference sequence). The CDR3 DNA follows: TGTGCCAGCAGTTTCGGACAGGGACGAGACACTGAAGCTTTCTTT. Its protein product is CASSFGQGRDTEAFF.

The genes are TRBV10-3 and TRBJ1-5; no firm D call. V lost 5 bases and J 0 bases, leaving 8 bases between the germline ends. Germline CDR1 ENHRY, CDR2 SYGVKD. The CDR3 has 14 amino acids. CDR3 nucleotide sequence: TGTGCCATCAGTCAGGTGGATAGCAATCAGCCCCAGCATTTT. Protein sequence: CAISQVDSNQPQHF.

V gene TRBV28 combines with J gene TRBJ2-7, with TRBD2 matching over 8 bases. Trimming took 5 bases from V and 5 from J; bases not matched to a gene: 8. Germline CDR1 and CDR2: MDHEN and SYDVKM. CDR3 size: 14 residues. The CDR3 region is CASSPPGLAHEQYF. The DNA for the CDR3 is TGTGCCAGCAGTCCTCCCGGACTAGCTCACGAGCAGTACTTC.

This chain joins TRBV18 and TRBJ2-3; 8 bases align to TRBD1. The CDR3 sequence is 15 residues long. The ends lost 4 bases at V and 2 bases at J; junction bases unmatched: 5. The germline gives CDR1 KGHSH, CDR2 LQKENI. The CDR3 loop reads CASSRTGQATDTQYF. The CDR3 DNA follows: TGTGCCAGCTCACGCACGGGACAGGCCACAGATACGCAGTATTTT.

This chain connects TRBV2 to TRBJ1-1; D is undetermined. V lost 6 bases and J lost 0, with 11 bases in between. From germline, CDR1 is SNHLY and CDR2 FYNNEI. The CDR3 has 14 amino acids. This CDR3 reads CASSGRRMNTEAFF. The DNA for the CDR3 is TGTGCCAGCAGCGGGAGGCGTATGAACACTGAAGCTTTCTTT. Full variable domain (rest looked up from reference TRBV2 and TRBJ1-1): EPEVTQTPSHQVTQMGQEVILRCVPISNHLYFYWYRQILGQKVEFLVSFYNNEISEKSEIFDDQFSVERPDGSNFTLKIRSTKLEDSAMYFCASSGRRMNTEAFFGQGTRLTVV.

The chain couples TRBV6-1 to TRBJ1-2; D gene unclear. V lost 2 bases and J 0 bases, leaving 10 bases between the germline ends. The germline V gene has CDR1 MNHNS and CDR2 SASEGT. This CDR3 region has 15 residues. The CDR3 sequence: CASSESYRSNYGYTF. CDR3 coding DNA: TGTGCCAGCAGTGAATCGTATCGATCTAACTATGGCTACACCTTC.

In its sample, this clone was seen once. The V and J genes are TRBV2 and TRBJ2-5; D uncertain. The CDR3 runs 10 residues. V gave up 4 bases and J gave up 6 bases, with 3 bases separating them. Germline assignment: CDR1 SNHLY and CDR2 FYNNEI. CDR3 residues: CASSVQTQYF. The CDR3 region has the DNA TGTGCCAGCAGTGTGCAGACCCAGTACTTC. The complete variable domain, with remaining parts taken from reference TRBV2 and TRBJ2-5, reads EPEVTQTPSHQVTQMGQEVILRCVPISNHLYFYWYRQILGQKVEFLVSFYNNEISEKSEIFDDQFSVERPDGSNFTLKIRSTKLEDSAMYFCASSVQTQYFGPGTRLLVL.

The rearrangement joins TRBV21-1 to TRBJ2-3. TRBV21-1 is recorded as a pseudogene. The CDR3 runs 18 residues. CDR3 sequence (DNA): TGTGCCAGCAGCAAAGCTTGGGGGACGCGGTCTAGCACAGATACGCAGTATTTT. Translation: CASSKAWGTRSSTDTQYF.

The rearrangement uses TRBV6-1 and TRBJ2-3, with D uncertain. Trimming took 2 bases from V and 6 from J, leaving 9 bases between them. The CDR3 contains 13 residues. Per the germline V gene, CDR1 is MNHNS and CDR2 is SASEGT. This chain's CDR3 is CASSEIGYDTQYF. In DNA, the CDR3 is TGTGCCAGCAGTGAAATAGGGTACGATACGCAGTATTTT.

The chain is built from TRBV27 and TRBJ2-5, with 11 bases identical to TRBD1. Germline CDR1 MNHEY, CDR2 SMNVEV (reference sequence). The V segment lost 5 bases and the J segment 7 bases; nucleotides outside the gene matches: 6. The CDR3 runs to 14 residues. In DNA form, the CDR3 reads TGTGCCAGCAGTACCCCGGGACAGGGGGGGACCCAGTACTTC. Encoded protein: CASSTPGQGGTQYF.